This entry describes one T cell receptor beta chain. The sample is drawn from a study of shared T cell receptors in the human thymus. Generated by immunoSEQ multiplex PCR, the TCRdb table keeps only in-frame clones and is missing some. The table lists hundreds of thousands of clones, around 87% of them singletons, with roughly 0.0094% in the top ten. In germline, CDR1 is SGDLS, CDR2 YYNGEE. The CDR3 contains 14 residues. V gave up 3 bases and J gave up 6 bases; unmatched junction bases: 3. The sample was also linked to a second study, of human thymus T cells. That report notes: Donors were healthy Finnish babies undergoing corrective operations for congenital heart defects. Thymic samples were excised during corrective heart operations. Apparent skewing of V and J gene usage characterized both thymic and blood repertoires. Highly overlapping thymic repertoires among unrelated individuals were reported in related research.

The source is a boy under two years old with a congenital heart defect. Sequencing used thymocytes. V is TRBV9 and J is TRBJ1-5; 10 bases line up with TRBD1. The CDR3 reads CASSATGGSQPQHF. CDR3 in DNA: TGTGCCAGCAGCGCGACAGGGGGCAGTCAGCCCCAGCATTTT.